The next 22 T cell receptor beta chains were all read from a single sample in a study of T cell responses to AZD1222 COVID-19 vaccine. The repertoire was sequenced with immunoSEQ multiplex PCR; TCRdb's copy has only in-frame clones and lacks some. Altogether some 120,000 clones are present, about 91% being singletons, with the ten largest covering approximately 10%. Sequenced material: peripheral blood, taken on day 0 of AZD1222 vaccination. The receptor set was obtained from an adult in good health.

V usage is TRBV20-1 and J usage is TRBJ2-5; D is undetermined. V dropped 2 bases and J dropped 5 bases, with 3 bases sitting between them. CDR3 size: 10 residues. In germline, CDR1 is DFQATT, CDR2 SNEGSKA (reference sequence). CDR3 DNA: TGCAGTGCTAGAAGTGAGACCCAGTACTTC. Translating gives CSARSETQYF.

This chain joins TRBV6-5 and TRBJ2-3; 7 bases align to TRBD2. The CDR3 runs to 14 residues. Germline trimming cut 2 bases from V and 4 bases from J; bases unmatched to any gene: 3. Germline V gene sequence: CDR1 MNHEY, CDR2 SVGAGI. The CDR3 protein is CASSYRTRPDTQYF. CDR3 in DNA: TGTGCCAGCAGTTACCGGACTAGACCAGATACGCAGTATTTT.

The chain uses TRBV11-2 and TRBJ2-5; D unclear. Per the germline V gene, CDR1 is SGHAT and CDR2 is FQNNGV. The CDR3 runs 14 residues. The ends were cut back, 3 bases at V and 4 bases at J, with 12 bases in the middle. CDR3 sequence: CASSFQDLGETQYF. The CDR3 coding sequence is TGTGCCAGCAGCTTCCAGGACCTAGGAGAGACCCAGTACTTC.

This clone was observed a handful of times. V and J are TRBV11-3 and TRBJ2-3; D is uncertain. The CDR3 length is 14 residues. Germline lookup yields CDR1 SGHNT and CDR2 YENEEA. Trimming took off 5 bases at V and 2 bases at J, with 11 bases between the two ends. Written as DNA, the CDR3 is TGTGCCAGCAGCCTCGGGCGGCCCACAGATACGCAGTATTTT. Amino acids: CASSLGRPTDTQYF.

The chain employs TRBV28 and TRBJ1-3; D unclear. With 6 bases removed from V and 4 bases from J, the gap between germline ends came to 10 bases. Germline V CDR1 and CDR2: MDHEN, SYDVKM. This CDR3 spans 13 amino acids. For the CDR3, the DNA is TGTGCCAGCAGCCCAAGTCCCGGAAACACCATATATTTT. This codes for CASSPSPGNTIYF.

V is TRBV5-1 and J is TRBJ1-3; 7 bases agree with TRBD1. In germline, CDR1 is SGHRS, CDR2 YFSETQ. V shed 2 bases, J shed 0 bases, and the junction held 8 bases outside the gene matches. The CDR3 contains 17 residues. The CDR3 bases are TGCGCCAGCAGCTTAGGGACAGCAAGCCCCTCTGGAAACACCATATATTTT. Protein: CASSLGTASPSGNTIYF.

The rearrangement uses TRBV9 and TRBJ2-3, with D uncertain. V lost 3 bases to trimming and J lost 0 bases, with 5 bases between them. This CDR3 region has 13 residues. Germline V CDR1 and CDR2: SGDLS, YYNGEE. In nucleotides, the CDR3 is TGTGCCAGCAGCGCTACTAGCACAGATACGCAGTATTTT. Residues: CASSATSTDTQYF. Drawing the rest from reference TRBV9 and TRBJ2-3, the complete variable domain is DSGVTQTPKHLITATGQRVTLRCSPRSGDLSVYWYQQSLDQGLQFLIQYYNGEERAKGNILERFSAQQFPDLHSELNLSSLELGDSALYFCASSATSTDTQYFGPGTRLTVL.

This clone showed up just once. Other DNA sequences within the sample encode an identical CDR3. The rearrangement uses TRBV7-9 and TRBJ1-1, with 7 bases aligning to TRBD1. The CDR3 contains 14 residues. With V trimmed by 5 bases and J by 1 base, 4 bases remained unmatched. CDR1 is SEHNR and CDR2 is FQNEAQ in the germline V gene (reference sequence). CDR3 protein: CASSRRTGNTEAFF. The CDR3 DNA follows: TGTGCCAGCAGCCGACGGACAGGGAACACTGAAGCTTTCTTT.

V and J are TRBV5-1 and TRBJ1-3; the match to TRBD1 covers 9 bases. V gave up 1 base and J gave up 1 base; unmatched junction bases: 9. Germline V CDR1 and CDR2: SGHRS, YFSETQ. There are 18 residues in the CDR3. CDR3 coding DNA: TGCGCCAGCAGCTTGCATCTTGCGGGACAGGGATCTGGAAACACCATATATTTT. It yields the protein CASSLHLAGQGSGNTIYF.

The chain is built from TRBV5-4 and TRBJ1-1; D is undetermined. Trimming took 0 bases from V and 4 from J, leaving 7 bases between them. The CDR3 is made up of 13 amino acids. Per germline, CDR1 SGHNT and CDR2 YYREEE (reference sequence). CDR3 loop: CASSLDLFTEAFF. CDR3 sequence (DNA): TGTGCCAGCAGCTTGGACTTGTTCACTGAAGCTTTCTTT.

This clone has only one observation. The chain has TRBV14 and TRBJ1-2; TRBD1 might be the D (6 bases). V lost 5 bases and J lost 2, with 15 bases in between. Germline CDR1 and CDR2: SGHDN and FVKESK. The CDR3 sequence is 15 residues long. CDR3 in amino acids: CASSYTTGWNYGYTF. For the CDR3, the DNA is TGTGCCAGCAGCTATACGACAGGATGGAACTATGGCTACACCTTC.

CDR3 protein: CASSPLPQDINYGYTF. Written as DNA, the CDR3 is TGTGCCAGCTCACCACTCCCTCAAGACATTAACTATGGCTACACCTTC. The V gene is TRBV18, the J gene TRBJ1-2; unclear D gene. The V gene's germline CDR1 is KGHSH and CDR2 LQKENI. V lost 1 base and J lost 1, with 13 bases in between. The CDR3 extends over 16 amino acids.

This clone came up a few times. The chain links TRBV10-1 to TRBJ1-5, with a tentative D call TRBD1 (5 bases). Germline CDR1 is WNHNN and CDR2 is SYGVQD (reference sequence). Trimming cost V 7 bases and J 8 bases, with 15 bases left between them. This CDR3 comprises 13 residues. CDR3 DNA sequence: TGCGCCAGCATATGGGGGGGTCGTAAGCCCCAGCATTTT. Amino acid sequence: CASIWGGRKPQHF.

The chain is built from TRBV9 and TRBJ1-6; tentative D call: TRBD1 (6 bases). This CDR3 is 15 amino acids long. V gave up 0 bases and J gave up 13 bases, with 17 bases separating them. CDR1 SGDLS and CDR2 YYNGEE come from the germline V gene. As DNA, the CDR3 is TGTGCCAGCAGCGTAGCAGGACAGTCGATATACCCCCTCCACTTT. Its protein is CASSVAGQSIYPLHF.

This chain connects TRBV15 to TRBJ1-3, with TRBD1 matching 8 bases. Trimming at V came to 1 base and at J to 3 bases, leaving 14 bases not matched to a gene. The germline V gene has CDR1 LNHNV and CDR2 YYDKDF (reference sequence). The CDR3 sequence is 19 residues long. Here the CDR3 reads CATSRGVWYGQGVGNTIYF. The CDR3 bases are TGTGCCACCAGCAGAGGCGTTTGGTACGGACAGGGAGTTGGAAACACCATATATTTT.

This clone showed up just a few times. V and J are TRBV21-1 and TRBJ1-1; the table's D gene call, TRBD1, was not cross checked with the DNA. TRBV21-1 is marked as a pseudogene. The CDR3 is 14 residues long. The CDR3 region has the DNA TGTGCCAGCAGATCCGGGACAGGTCCCACTGAAGCTTTCTTT. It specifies CASRSGTGPTEAFF.

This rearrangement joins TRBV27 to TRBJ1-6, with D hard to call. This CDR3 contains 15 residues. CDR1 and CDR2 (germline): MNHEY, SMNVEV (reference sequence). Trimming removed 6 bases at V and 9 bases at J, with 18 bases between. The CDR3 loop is CASRPTGILGSPLHF. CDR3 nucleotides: TGTGCCAGCAGGCCCACCGGCATTTTGGGTTCACCCCTCCACTTT.

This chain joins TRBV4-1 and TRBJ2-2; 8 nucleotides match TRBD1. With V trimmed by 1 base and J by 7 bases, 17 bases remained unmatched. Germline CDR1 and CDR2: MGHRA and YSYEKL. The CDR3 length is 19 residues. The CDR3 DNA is TGCGCCAGCAGCCAAGTTCCTGGACAGGGCGGGTCTAGGTTCGGGGAGCTGTTTTTT. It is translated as CASSQVPGQGGSRFGELFF.

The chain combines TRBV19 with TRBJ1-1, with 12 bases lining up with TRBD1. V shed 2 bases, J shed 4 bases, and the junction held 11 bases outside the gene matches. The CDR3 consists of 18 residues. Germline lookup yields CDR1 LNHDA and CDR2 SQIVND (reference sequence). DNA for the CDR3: TGTGCCAGTAGTATATCCCCGGGACAGGGGGCGGGAGGCACTGAAGCTTTCTTT. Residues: CASSISPGQGAGGTEAFF.

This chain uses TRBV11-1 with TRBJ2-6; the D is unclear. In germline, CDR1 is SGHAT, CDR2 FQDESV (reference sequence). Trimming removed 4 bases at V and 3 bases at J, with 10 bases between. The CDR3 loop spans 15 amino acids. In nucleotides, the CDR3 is TGTGCCAGCAGCTCCTTAGAAGGTGGGGCCAACGTCCTGACTTTC. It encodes CASSSLEGGANVLTF.

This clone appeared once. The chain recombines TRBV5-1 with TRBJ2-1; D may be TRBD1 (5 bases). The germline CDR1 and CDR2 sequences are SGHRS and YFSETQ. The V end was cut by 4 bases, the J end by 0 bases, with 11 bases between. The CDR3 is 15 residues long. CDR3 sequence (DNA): TGCGCCAGCAGCAGGGGCACGGCCTCCTACAATGAGCAGTTCTTC. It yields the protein CASSRGTASYNEQFF.

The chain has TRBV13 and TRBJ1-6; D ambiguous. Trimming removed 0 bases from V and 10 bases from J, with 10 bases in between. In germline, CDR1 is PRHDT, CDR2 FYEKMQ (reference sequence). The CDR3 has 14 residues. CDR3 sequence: CASSLGPGNSPLHF. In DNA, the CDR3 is TGTGCCAGCAGCTTAGGGCCGGGAAACTCACCCCTCCACTTT. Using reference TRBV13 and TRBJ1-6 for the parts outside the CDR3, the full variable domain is AAGVIQSPRHLIKEKRETATLKCYPIPRHDTVYWYQQGPGQDPQFLISFYEKMQSDKGSIPDRFSAQQFSDYHSELNMSSLELGDSALYFCASSLGPGNSPLHFGNGTRLTVT.